This passage covers 25 T cell receptor beta chains from one sample sequenced in a study of cytomegalovirus exposure and HLA in healthy donors. Primers: 60 Vbeta forward and 13 Jbeta reverse. Measured with immunoSEQ multiplex PCR; TCRdb has only the in-frame clones, and not every one. The sample holds under 150,000 clones; approximately 80% are singletons and the top ten take 3.4%. Sequencing was carried out using PBMCs. The receptors here all came from a man between 25 and 39 years old in good health and CMV-seronegative.

CDR3 DNA sequence: TGTGCCAGCAGTTACTCTTTAACAGGGAATCAGCCCCAGCATTTT. It encodes CASSYSLTGNQPQHF. The J gene is TRBJ1-5, the V gene TRBV6-5; D is possibly TRBD1 (6 bases). Germline assignment: CDR1 MNHEY and CDR2 SVGAGI. Trimming shortened V by 0 bases and J by 4 bases, and 10 bases separated the two germline ends. The CDR3 sequence is 15 residues long.

A single count supports this clone. The CDR3 DNA reads TGTGCCAGCTCACCACGGGCGGGACAGGCCATTTACGAGCAGTACTTC. Its protein is CASSPRAGQAIYEQYF. The chain employs TRBV18 and TRBJ2-7; 8 bases map to TRBD1. V lost 1 base and J lost 4; bases outside the gene matches: 9. This CDR3 region has 16 residues. Germline V gene data show CDR1 as KGHSH and CDR2 as LQKENI.

The chain couples TRBV5-1 to TRBJ2-1, with D tentatively TRBD2 (5 bases). Germline CDR1 reads SGHRS; CDR2 reads YFSETQ. The V and J ends lost 0 bases and 0 bases respectively, with 13 bases between them. The CDR3 totals 17 residues. In DNA form, the CDR3 reads TGCGCCAGCAGCTTGGGGGGTAGCGCCAGCTCCTACAATGAGCAGTTCTTC. This sequence encodes CASSLGGSASSYNEQFF.

This chain uses TRBV5-8 with TRBJ1-2; D remains ambiguous. From germline, CDR1 is SGHTS and CDR2 YDEGEE. This CDR3 comprises 14 residues. Trimming cost V 0 bases and J 2 bases, with 8 bases left between them. The CDR3 coding sequence is TGTGCCAGCAGCTTGGCTGTCTTGAACTATGGCTACACCTTC. This codes for CASSLAVLNYGYTF.

V usage is TRBV9 and J usage is TRBJ1-2, with no clear D. The germline gives CDR1 SGDLS, CDR2 YYNGEE. The CDR3 has 15 residues. V lost 2 bases to trimming and J lost 4 bases, with 15 bases between them. The CDR3 coding sequence is TGTGCCAGCAGCGTTGACACCTCCGGGAGCTATGGCTACACCTTC. Amino acids: CASSVDTSGSYGYTF.

J is TRBJ1-5 and V is TRBV7-9, with TRBD1 identical over 11 bases. Germline trimming cut 5 bases from V and 5 bases from J; bases unmatched to any gene: 8. Per germline, CDR1 SEHNR and CDR2 FQNEAQ (reference sequence). The CDR3 totals 16 residues. CDR3 amino acids: CASSLGQGASDQPQHF. The CDR3 region has the DNA TGTGCCAGCAGCCTTGGACAGGGGGCTTCGGATCAGCCCCAGCATTTT.

J is TRBJ1-5 and V is TRBV5-1; 8 positions match TRBD1. This CDR3 has 15 amino acids. The germline CDR1 and CDR2 sequences are SGHRS and YFSETQ. The trim removed 5 bases at V and 0 bases at J, leaving 4 bases unmatched. This CDR3 is CASRTTGDSNQPQHF. For the CDR3, the DNA is TGCGCCAGCAGGACGACAGGGGATAGCAATCAGCCCCAGCATTTT.

This chain uses TRBV5-4 with TRBJ1-2, with a weak D call TRBD1 (5 bases). The germline V and J ends were trimmed by 9 bases and 8 bases, with 26 bases remaining between them. The CDR3 extends over 15 amino acids. Looked up from germline, CDR1 is SGHNT and CDR2 is YYREEE (reference sequence). The CDR3 DNA reads TGTGCCATTCACAACAGAGGAGGGGAGGTCTTAGGCTACACCTTC. It translates to CAIHNRGGEVLGYTF.

This chain connects TRBV9 to TRBJ2-3; the match to TRBD1 covers 10 bases. The ends lost 2 bases at V and 1 base at J; junction bases unmatched: 1. Germline CDR1 is SGDLS and CDR2 is YYNGEE. CDR3 length equals 15 residues. The CDR3 bases are TGTGCCAGCAGCGTGGACAGGGGGGGCACAGATACGCAGTATTTT. Its translation is CASSVDRGGTDTQYF.

The rearrangement joins TRBV5-1 to TRBJ2-7; TRBD1 matches 7 bases. This CDR3 is built from 14 residues. The V gene's germline CDR1 is SGHRS and CDR2 YFSETQ. V was clipped by 4 bases and J by 0 bases; unmatched bases: 4. The CDR3 sequence is CASSSTGVSYEQYF. In DNA form, the CDR3 reads TGCGCCAGCAGCAGTACAGGGGTCTCCTACGAGCAGTACTTC.

V gene TRBV7-8 combines with J gene TRBJ2-2; TRBD1 might be the D (5 bases). The CDR3 length is 16 residues. Trimming pared 0 bases from V and 4 bases from J, leaving 12 bases between. CDR1 is SGHVS and CDR2 is FQNEAQ in the germline V gene. CDR3 bases: TGTGCCAGCAGCTTAGCCCCGCAGGGCGCCACCGGGGAGCTGTTTTTT. Protein product: CASSLAPQGATGELFF.

The chain carries TRBV25-1 and TRBJ2-1, with 9 bases lining up with TRBD1. Trimming took 8 bases from V and 8 from J; bases not matched to a gene: 13. The CDR3 length is 15 residues. Per the germline V gene, CDR1 is MGHDK and CDR2 is SYGVNS. The CDR3 sequence: CASQTGQGGPHEQFF. The CDR3 DNA follows: TGTGCCAGCCAAACGGGACAGGGAGGTCCCCATGAGCAGTTCTTC.

The genes are TRBV7-3 and TRBJ1-1; no definite D call. Germline-derived CDR1 and CDR2 are SGHTA and FQGTGA. This CDR3 is 13 amino acids long. The V end was cut by 4 bases, the J end by 2 bases, with 8 bases between. In DNA, the CDR3 is TGTGCCAGCAGCTCCACAGTAAACACTGAAGCTTTCTTT. Residues: CASSSTVNTEAFF.

The V gene is TRBV10-2, the J gene TRBJ2-1, with 15 bases matching TRBD2. This CDR3 has 15 amino acids. The germline CDR1 and CDR2 sequences are WSHSY and SAAADI. V shed 6 bases, J shed 8 bases, and the junction held 5 bases outside the gene matches. The CDR3, as DNA: TGCGCCAGCAGCGACTGGACTAGCGGGAGGGATGAGCAGTTCTTC. Translation: CASSDWTSGRDEQFF.

The chain recombines TRBV30 with TRBJ2-6; maybe TRBD1 (6 bases). V shed 2 bases and J shed 0 bases, with 17 bases lying between them. The germline gives CDR1 GTSNPN, CDR2 SVGIG (reference sequence). CDR3 length: 18 amino acids. CDR3 residues: CAWSFPGTYYSGANVLTF. CDR3 nucleotide sequence: TGTGCCTGGAGTTTTCCCGGGACATACTACTCTGGGGCCAACGTCCTGACTTTC.

This chain joins TRBV5-1 and TRBJ1-1, with D uncertain. Trimming left V 2 bases short and J 2 bases short, with 10 bases between. Germline CDR1 reads SGHRS; CDR2 reads YFSETQ. The CDR3 totals 14 residues. CDR3: CASSLYSFNTEAFF. The CDR3 nucleotides are TGCGCCAGCAGCTTATACAGTTTTAACACTGAAGCTTTCTTT.

A single count supports this clone. The V and J genes are TRBV28 and TRBJ2-7; tentative D call: TRBD1 (7 bases). V was cut by 7 bases and J by 1 base, with 11 bases left in between. CDR1 and CDR2 from the germline V gene are MDHEN and SYDVKM. The CDR3 runs to 13 residues. The CDR3 sequence is CASIAGGSYEQYF. DNA of the CDR3: TGTGCCAGCATCGCAGGGGGGTCCTACGAGCAGTACTTC.

This chain links TRBV18 with TRBJ2-2; D is unresolved. CDR1 is KGHSH and CDR2 is LQKENI in the germline V gene. This CDR3 comprises 13 residues. Deletions cut 3 bases from V and 4 bases from J, with 6 bases between. DNA of the CDR3: TGTGCCAGCTCACCGGCAAGCACCGGGGAGCTGTTTTTT. Protein sequence: CASSPASTGELFF.

The chain couples TRBV27 to TRBJ1-1, with 10 bases identical to TRBD1. CDR1 and CDR2 from the germline V gene are MNHEY and SMNVEV (reference sequence). V lost 2 bases, J lost 4 bases, and 7 bases stayed unmatched. The CDR3 consists of 16 residues. Written as DNA, the CDR3 is TGTGCCAGCAGTTTAGGACAGGGGGGCTGGGGCACTGAAGCTTTCTTT. It translates to CASSLGQGGWGTEAFF.

This sequence joins TRBV6-1 and TRBJ2-2; D might be TRBD2 (6 bases). The CDR3 sequence is 15 residues long. Germline V gene lookup returns CDR1 MNHNS and CDR2 SASEGT. CDR3 sequence: CAGGVVGLNTGELFF. CDR3 sequence (DNA): TGTGCGGGCGGGGTGGTAGGTTTGAACACCGGGGAGCTGTTTTTT.

The V call is TRBV2, the J call TRBJ2-3; 14 nucleotides match TRBD2. V lost 6 bases, J lost 3 bases, and 8 bases stayed unmatched. CDR1 and CDR2 from the germline V gene are SNHLY and FYNNEI. The CDR3 has 17 residues. The CDR3 coding sequence is TGTGCCAGCAGGGGCCAGACTAGCGGGGGGGAGACAGATACGCAGTATTTT. It codes for CASRGQTSGGETDTQYF.

This clone was recorded once. This chain joins TRBV10-3 and TRBJ1-5; D is ambiguous. CDR1 is ENHRY, CDR2 SYGVKD, per germline. V lost 3 bases and J 4 bases, leaving 7 bases between the germline ends. This CDR3 region has 13 residues. CDR3 sequence reads: CAISDAGNQPQHF. CDR3 in DNA: TGTGCCATCAGTGACGCGGGAAATCAGCCCCAGCATTTT.

The CDR3, as DNA: TGCAGCGTTGAAACAGGGGGCGCAACTAATGAAAAACTGTTTTTT. It codes for CSVETGGATNEKLFF. This chain connects TRBV29-1 to TRBJ1-4, with 9 bases that match TRBD1. Germline V gene lookup returns CDR1 SQVTM and CDR2 ANQGSEA. The CDR3 loop spans 15 amino acids. J lost 0 bases, V lost 2 bases, and 1 base had no gene match.

The chain combines TRBV27 with TRBJ2-3; a weak D match, TRBD2 (7 bases). This CDR3 region has 15 residues. Germline assignment: CDR1 MNHEY and CDR2 SMNVEV (reference sequence). Trimming shortened V by 5 bases and J by 2 bases, and 14 bases separated the two germline ends. DNA for the CDR3: TGTGCCAGCAGTCTTCGGGGGGCCCCCACAGATACGCAGTATTTT. It codes for CASSLRGAPTDTQYF.

CDR3: CASSDRGNNQPQHF. CDR3 coding DNA: TGTGCCAGCAGTGACAGGGGCAATAATCAGCCCCAGCATTTT. The chain links TRBV2 to TRBJ1-5, with a possible D match to TRBD1 (6 bases). Trimming pared 3 bases from V and 4 bases from J, leaving 10 bases between. The CDR3 spans 14 residues. Germline CDR1 reads SNHLY; CDR2 reads FYNNEI.